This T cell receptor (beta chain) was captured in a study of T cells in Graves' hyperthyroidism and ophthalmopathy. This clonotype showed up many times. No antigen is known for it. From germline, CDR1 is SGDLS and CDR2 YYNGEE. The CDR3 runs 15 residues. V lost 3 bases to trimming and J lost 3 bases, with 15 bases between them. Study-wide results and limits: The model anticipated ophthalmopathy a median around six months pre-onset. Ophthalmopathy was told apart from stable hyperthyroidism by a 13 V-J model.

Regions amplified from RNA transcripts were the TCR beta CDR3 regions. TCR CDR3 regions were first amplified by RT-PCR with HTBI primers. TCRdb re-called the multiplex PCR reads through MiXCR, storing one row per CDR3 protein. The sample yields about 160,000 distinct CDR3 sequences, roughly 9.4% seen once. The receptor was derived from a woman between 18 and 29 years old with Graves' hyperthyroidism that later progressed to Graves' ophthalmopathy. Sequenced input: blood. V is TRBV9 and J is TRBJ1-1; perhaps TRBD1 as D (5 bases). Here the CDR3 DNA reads TGTGCCAGCAGCGGCGGGGAGGGGTCGGACACTGAAGCTTTCTTT. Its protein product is CASSGGEGSDTEAFF.